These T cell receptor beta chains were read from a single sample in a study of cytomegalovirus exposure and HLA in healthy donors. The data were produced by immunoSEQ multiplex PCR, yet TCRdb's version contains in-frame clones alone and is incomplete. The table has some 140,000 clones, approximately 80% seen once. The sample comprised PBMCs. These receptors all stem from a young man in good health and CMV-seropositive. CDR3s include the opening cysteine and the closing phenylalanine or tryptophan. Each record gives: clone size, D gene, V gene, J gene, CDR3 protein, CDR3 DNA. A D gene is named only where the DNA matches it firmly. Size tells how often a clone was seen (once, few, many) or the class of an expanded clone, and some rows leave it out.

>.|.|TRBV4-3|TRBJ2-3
CASSQDPGEELDTQYF
TGCGCCAGCAGCCAAGATCCAGGGGAAGAGCTTGATACGCAGTATTTT
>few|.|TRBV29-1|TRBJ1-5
CSVASGNQPQHF
TGCAGCGTTGCTTCAGGAAATCAGCCCCAGCATTTT
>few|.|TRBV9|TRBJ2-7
CASSVGQGLSYEQYF
TGTGCCAGCAGCGTAGGGCAGGGTCTCTCCTACGAGCAGTACTTC
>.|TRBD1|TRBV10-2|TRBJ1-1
CASRLTGENTEAFF
TGCGCCAGCAGACTTACAGGGGAGAACACTGAAGCTTTCTTT
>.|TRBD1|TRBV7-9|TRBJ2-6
CASSFRTGGSGANVLTF
TGTGCCAGCAGCTTCAGGACAGGGGGCTCTGGGGCCAACGTCCTGACTTTC
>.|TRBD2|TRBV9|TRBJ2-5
CASSVGAGVQQETQYF
TGTGCCAGCAGCGTAGGAGCGGGGGTGCAACAAGAGACCCAGTACTTC
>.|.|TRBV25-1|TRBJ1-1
CASSEPGRVATEAFF
TGTGCCAGCAGTGAGCCGGGCAGGGTGGCCACTGAAGCTTTCTTT
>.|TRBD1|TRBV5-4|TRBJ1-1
CASSLDRGTMNTEAFF
TGTGCCAGCAGCTTGGACAGGGGTACAATGAACACTGAAGCTTTCTTT
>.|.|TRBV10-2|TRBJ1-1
CASKWERGTEAFF
TGCGCCAGCAAATGGGAACGGGGGACTGAAGCTTTCTTT
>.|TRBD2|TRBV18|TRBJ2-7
CASSSASGMNLYEQYF
TGTGCCAGCTCATCAGCTAGCGGGATGAATCTTTACGAGCAGTACTTC
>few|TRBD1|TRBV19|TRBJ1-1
CASSIWAGGTEAFF
TGTGCCAGTAGTATATGGGCAGGGGGCACTGAAGCTTTCTTT
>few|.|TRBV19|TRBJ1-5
CASSGGRQPQHF
TGTGCCAGTAGTGGAGGGAGACAGCCCCAGCATTTT
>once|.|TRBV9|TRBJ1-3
CASSVGDYSGNTIYF
TGTGCCAGCAGCGTAGGGGACTACTCTGGAAACACCATATATTTT
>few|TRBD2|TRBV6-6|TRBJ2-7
CASSYPGTSAHEQYF
TGTGCCAGCAGCTACCCCGGGACTAGCGCCCACGAGCAGTACTTC
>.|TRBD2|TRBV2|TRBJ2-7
CATGGSAYEQYF
TGTGCCACCGGCGGGAGCGCCTACGAGCAGTACTTC
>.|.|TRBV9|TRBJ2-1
CASSELGGGLNEQFF
TGTGCCAGCAGTGAGTTGGGGGGGGGCCTCAATGAGCAGTTCTTC
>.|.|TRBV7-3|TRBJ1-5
CASSRGSSRPRPQHF
TGTGCCAGCAGCAGAGGTTCATCTAGGCCGAGGCCCCAGCATTTT
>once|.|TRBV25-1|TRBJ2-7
CASSEYRGTEPEQYF
TGTGCCAGCAGTGAATATAGGGGAACAGAGCCAGAGCAGTACTTC
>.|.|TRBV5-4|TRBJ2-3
CASSLAPSDTQYF
TGTGCCAGCAGCTTGGCCCCGTCAGATACGCAGTATTTT
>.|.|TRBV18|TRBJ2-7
CASSTSAGPSYEQYF
TGTGCCAGCTCAACTTCAGCTGGGCCCTCCTACGAGCAGTACTTC
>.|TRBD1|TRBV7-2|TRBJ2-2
CASRGPGQGYTGELFF
TGTGCCAGCAGGGGACCGGGACAGGGATACACCGGGGAGCTGTTTTTT
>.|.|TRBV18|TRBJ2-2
CASSPATGELFF
TGTGCCAGCTCACCAGCGACCGGGGAGCTGTTTTTT
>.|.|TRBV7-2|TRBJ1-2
CASSSAPGGRAVFNYGYTF
TGTGCCAGCAGCTCCGCCCCCGGAGGAAGGGCTGTATTTAACTATGGCTACACCTTC
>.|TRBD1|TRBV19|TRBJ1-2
CASSIRQGEVNYGYTF
TGTGCCAGTAGTATCAGACAGGGCGAGGTTAACTATGGCTACACCTTC
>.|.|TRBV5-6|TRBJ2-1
CASSPDPPGSYNEQFF
TGTGCCAGCAGCCCGGACCCTCCGGGGTCCTACAATGAGCAGTTCTTC